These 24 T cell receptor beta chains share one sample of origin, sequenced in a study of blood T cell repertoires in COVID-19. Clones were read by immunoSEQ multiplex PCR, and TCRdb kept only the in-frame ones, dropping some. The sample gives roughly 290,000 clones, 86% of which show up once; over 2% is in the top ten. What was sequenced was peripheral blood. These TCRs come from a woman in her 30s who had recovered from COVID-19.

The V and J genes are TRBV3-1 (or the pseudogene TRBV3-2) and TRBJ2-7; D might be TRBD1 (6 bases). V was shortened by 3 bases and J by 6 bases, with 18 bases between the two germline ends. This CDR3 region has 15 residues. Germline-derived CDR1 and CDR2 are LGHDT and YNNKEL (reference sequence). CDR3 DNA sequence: TGTGCCAGCAGCCAGGAGTCTTCCGGGACAATCGAGCAGTACTTC. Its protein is CASSQESSGTIEQYF.

The DNA of the CDR3 is TGTGCCAGCAGCTCCATTCCGGGGGTAATGGAGACCCAGTACTTC. Protein: CASSSIPGVMETQYF. V usage is TRBV7-9 and J usage is TRBJ2-5; a weak D match, TRBD2 (6 bases). Trimming pared 4 bases from V and 5 bases from J, leaving 17 bases between. CDR1 and CDR2 (germline): SEHNR, FQNEAQ (reference sequence). The CDR3 spans 15 residues.

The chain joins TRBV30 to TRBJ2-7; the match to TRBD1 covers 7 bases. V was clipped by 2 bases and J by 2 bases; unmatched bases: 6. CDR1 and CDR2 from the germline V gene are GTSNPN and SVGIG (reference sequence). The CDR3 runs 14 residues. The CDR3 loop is CAWSIRGIPYEQYF. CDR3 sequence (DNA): TGTGCCTGGAGTATCAGGGGGATCCCCTACGAGCAGTACTTC. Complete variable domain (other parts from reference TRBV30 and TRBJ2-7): SQTIHQWPATLVQPVGSPLSLECTVEGTSNPNLYWYRQAAGRGLQLLFYSVGIGQISSEVPQNLSASRPQDRQFILSSKKLLLSDSGFYLCAWSIRGIPYEQYFGPGTRLTVT.

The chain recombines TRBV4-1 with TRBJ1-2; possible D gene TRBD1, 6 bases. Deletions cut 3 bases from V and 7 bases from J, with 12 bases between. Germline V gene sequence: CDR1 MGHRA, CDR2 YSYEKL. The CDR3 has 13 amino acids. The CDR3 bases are TGCGCCAGCAGCCATGAAGGGGGAACTGGCTACACCTTC. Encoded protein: CASSHEGGTGYTF.

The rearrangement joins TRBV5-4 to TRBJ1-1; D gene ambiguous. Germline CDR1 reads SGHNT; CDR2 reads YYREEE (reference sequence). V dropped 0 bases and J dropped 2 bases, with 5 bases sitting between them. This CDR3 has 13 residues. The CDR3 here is CASSLDSNTEAFF. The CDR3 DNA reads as TGTGCCAGCAGCTTGGACTCAAACACTGAAGCTTTCTTT.

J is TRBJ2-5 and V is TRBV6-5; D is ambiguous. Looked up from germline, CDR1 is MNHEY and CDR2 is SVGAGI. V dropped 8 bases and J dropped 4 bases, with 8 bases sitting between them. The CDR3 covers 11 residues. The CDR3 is CASSPGETQYF. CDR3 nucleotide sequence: TGTGCCAGCTCACCGGGAGAGACCCAGTACTTC.

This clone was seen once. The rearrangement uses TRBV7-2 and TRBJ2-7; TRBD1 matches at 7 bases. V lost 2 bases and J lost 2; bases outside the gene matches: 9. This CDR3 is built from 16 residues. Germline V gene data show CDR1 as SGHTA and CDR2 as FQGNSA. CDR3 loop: CASSLTGYTGAYEQYF. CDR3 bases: TGTGCCAGCAGCTTAACCGGTTATACAGGGGCCTACGAGCAGTACTTC.

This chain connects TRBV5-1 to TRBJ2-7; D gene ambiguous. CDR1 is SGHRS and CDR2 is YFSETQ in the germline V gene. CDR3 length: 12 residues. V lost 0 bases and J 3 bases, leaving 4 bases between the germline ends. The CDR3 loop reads CASSLVSYEQYF. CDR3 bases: TGCGCCAGCAGCTTGGTCAGCTACGAGCAGTACTTC.

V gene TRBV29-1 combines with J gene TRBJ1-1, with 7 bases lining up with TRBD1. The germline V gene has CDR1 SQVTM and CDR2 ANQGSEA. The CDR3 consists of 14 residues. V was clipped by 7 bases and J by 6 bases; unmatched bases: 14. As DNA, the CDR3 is TGCAGCGGACAGGGATTTTCAGTCTCTGCTGAAGCTTTCTTT. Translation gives CSGQGFSVSAEAFF.

CDR3 sequence reads: CASRPSASRTQYF. As DNA, the CDR3 is TGTGCCAGCAGACCCTCAGCGTCCCGGACCCAGTACTTC. V usage is TRBV28 and J usage is TRBJ2-5; D unresolved. The CDR3 runs to 13 residues. Looked up from germline, CDR1 is MDHEN and CDR2 is SYDVKM. Trimming removed 6 bases from V and 7 bases from J, with 15 bases in between.

CDR3 DNA sequence: TGTGCCAGCAGACCGATTACCGGGACAGGGGTCACAGATACGCAGTATTTT. Translated, it gives CASRPITGTGVTDTQYF. V gene TRBV5-4 combines with J gene TRBJ2-3; 10 bases agree with TRBD1. V shed 5 bases, J shed 2 bases, and the junction held 11 bases outside the gene matches. The CDR3 extends over 17 amino acids. CDR1 and CDR2 (germline): SGHNT, YYREEE (reference sequence).

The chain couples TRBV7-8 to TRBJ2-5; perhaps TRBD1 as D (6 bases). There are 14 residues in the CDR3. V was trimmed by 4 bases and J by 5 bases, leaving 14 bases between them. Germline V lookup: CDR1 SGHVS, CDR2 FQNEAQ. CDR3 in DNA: TGTGCCAGCAGCTCTACAGGGTTGGGCGAGACCCAGTACTTC. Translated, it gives CASSSTGLGETQYF.

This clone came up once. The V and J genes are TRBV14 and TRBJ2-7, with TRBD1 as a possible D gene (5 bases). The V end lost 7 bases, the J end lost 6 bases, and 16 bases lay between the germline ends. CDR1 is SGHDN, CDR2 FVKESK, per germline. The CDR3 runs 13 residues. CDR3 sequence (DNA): TGTGCCAGCAACCTCATTCAAGGGGCCGAGCAGTACTTC. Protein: CASNLIQGAEQYF.

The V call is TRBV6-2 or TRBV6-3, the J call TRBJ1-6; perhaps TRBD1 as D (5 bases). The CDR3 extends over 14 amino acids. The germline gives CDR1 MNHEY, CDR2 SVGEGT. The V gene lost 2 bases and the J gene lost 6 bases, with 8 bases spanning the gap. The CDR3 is CASSYGGGNSPLHF. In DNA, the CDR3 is TGTGCCAGCAGTTACGGGGGGGGTAATTCACCCCTCCACTTT.

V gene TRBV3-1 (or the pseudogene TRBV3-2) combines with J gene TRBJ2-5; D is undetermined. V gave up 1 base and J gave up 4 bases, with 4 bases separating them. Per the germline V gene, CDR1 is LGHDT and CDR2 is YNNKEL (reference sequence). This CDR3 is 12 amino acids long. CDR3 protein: CASSQVRETQYF. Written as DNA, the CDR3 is TGTGCCAGCAGCCAAGTTCGAGAGACCCAGTACTTC.

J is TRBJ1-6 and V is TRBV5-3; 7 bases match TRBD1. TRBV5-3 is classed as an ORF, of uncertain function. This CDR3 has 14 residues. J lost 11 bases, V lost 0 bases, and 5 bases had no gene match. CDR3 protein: CARSLGQGEAPLHF. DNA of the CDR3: TGTGCCAGAAGCTTGGGACAGGGAGAAGCACCCCTCCACTTT.

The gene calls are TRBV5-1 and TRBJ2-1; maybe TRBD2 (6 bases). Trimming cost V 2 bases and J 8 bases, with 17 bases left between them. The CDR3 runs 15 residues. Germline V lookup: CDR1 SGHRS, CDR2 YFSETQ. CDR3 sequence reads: CASSLEPGPGDEQFF. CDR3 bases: TGCGCCAGCAGCTTAGAACCGGGGCCGGGGGATGAGCAGTTCTTC.

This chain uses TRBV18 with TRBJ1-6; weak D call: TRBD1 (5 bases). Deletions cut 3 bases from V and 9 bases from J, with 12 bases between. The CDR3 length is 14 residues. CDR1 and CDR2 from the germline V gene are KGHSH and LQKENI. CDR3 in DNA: TGTGCCAGCTCACCGGAACAGGCCGGTTCACCCCTCCACTTT. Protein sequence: CASSPEQAGSPLHF.

CDR3 region: CASTRGRTTDTQYF. The CDR3 DNA reads TGTGCCAGCACCAGGGGACGGACCACAGATACGCAGTATTTT. The chain recombines TRBV6-5 with TRBJ2-3, with D maybe TRBD1 (6 bases). The CDR3 extends over 14 amino acids. V was shortened by 7 bases and J by 2 bases, with 13 bases between the two germline ends. CDR1 and CDR2 from the germline V gene are MNHEY and SVGAGI.

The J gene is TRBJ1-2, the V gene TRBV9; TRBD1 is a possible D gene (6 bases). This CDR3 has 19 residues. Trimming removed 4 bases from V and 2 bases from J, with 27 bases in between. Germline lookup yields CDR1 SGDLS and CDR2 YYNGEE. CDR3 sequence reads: CASSLPIFGGEGSNYGYTF. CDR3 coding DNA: TGTGCCAGCAGCCTACCCATATTTGGGGGCGAAGGTTCGAACTATGGCTACACCTTC.

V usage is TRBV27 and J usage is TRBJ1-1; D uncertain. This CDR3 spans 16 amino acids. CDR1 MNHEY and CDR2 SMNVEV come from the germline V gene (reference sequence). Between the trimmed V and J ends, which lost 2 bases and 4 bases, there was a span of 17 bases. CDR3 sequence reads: CASSLKDRGVGTEAFF. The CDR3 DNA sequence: TGTGCCAGCAGTTTAAAGGATCGGGGAGTCGGCACTGAAGCTTTCTTT.

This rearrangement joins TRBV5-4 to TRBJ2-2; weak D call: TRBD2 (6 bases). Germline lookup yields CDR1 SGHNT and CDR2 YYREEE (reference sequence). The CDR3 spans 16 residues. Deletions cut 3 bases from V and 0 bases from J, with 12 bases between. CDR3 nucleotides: TGTGCCAGCAGCTATCAAGCGGGTGCGAACACCGGGGAGCTGTTTTTT. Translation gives CASSYQAGANTGELFF.

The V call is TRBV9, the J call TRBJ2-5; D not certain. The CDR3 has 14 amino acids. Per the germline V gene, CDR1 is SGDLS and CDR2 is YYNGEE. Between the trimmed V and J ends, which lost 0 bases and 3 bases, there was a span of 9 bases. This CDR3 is CASSVDNTEETQYF. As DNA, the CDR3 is TGTGCCAGCAGCGTAGATAACACCGAAGAGACCCAGTACTTC.

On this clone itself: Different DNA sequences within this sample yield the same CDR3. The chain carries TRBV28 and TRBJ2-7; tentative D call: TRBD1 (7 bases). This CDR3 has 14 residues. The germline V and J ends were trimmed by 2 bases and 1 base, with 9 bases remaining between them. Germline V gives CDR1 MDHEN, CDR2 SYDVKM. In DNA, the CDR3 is TGTGCCAGCAGTTTACAGGGGGGATCCTACGAGCAGTACTTC. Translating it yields CASSLQGGSYEQYF. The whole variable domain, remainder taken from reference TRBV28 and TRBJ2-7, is DVKVTQSSRYLVKRTGEKVFLECVQDMDHENMFWYRQDPGLGLRLIYFSYDVKMKEKGDIPEGYSVSREKKERFSLILESASTNQTSMYLCASSLQGGSYEQYFGPGTRLTVT.